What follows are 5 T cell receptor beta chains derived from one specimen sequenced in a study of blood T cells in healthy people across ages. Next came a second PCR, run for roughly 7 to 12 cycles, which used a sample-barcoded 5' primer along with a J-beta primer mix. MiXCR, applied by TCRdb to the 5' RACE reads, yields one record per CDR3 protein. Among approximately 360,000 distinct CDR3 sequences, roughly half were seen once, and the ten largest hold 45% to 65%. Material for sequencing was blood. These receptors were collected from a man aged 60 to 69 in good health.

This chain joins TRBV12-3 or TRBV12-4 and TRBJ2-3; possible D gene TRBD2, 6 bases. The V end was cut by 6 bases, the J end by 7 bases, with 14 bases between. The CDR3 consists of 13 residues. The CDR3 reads CASSLLRDYTQYF. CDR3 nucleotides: TGTGCCAGCAGCCTGCTCCGGGACTATACGCAGTATTTT.

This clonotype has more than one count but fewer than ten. The CDR3 region is CASSLDGDWQYF. The CDR3 region has the DNA TGTGCCAGCAGCTTAGATGGGGACTGGCAGTATTTT. The chain is built from TRBV7-2 and TRBJ2-3; the D gene is possibly TRBD2 (6 bases). CDR3 size: 12 residues. Per the germline V gene, CDR1 is SGHTA and CDR2 is FQGNSA. V gave up 1 base and J gave up 11 bases, with 10 bases separating them.

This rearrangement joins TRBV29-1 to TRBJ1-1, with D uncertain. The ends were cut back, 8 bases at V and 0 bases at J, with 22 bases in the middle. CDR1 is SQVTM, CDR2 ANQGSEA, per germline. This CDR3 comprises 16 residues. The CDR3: CSLPYTPPEMNTEAFF. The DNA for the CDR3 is TGCAGCCTTCCATACACTCCTCCAGAGATGAACACTGAAGCTTTCTTT.

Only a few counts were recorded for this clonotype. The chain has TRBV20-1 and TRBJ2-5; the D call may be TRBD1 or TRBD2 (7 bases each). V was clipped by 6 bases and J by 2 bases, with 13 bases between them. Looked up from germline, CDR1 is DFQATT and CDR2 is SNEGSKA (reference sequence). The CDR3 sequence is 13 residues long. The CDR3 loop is CSASRGGQETQYF. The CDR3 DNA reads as TGCAGTGCGAGCAGGGGGGGACAAGAGACCCAGTACTTC.

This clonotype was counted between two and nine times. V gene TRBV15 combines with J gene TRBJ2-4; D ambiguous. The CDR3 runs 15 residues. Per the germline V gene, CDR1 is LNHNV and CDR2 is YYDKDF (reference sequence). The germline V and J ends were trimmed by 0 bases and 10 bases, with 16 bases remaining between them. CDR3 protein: CATSRDWSGSPIQYF. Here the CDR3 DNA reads TGTGCCACCAGCAGAGATTGGAGTGGCAGCCCTATTCAGTACTTC.